This TCR beta chain was found in a study of blood T cell repertoires in COVID-19. Study-wide context: The origin of the acute and convalescent COVID-19 samples was the United States, Italy and Spain. PBMCs, B-cell-depleted T cells, or T cells provided the cDNA or gDNA that made up the material.

There are 15 residues in the CDR3. Germline CDR1 SEHNR, CDR2 FQNEAQ (reference sequence). Trimming removed 5 bases from V and 3 bases from J; junction bases left unmatched: 7. Assay used: immunoSEQ multiplex PCR; TCRdb lists only in-frame clones, some missing. The sample has 360,000 or so clones, about 90% seen once; the top ten hold 2.5% to 3.5%. Material: PBMCs or T cells enriched from blood (not recorded which). The clonotype was recovered from a woman in her twenties or thirties who had recovered from COVID-19. This chain connects TRBV7-9 to TRBJ1-2, with 9 nucleotides matching TRBD1. The CDR3 region has the DNA TGTGCCAGCAGCCCAAAGGGACAGGGCTACTATGGCTACACCTTC. This gives the protein CASSPKGQGYYGYTF.